This T cell receptor beta chain was profiled in a study of blood T cells in healthy people across ages. From germline, CDR1 is SGHRS and CDR2 YFSETQ. V gave up 0 bases and J gave up 5 bases; unmatched junction bases: 4. CDR3 length equals 15 residues. This clonotype has a handful of counts. Next came a second PCR, run for about 6 to 11 cycles, which used a sample-barcoded 5' primer along with a J-beta primer mix. TCRdb itself ran the 5' RACE reads through MiXCR, one entry per CDR3 protein. The sample carries roughly 830,000 distinct CDR3 sequences, 55% to 65% recorded once. V is TRBV5-1 and J is TRBJ2-3; 9 nucleotides line up with TRBD1. The origin of this receptor is a man aged 30-40 years in good health. Sequencing was done on a sample of blood. The CDR3 sequence is CASSLVGTGKDTQYF. CDR3 bases: TGCGCCAGCAGCTTGGTAGGGACAGGGAAAGATACGCAGTATTTT.